A selection of T cell receptor beta chains follows, all from one sample in a study of T cell changes during pregnancy in multiple sclerosis. Profiling relied on immunoSEQ multiplex PCR, and the TCRdb table lists in-frame clones only, not all of them. The sample shows tens of thousands of clones, approximately 91% of them seen only once. The source was peripheral blood, collected in the third trimester of pregnancy. These receptors came from a female donor with multiple sclerosis, enrolled in a pregnancy study. Both conserved end residues are part of each CDR3. Fields, in order: D gene, clone size, CDR3 length, V gene, J gene, CDR3 DNA, CDR3 protein. D genes are given only for firm matches. Clone size, where shown, is once, few, many, or a class for clones that have expanded.

-,-,12,TRBV10-1,TRBJ2-7,TGCGCCAGCAGTGATGGGGCCCGCGAGCAGTACTTC,CASSDGAREQYF
TRBD1,-,16,TRBV6-6,TRBJ2-1,TGTGCCAGCAGTTACCCTCCGGGACAGGGGTACAATGAGCAGTTCTTC,CASSYPPGQGYNEQFF
-,-,16,TRBV12-2,TRBJ2-2,TGTGCAAGAGACCCCAGCCAGCGGGGGACCACCGGGGAGCTGTTTTTT,CARDPSQRGTTGELFF
-,-,16,TRBV30,TRBJ1-2,TGTGCCTGGACCGACCCTTGGGAAGGGGCAAACTATGGCTACACCTTC,CAWTDPWEGANYGYTF
-,-,13,TRBV11-3,TRBJ2-5,TGTGCCAGCAGCTCTCGGGGTATAGAGACCCAGTACTTC,CASSSRGIETQYF
-,-,17,TRBV5-6,TRBJ1-5,TGTGCCAGCAGCTTGTCTATCAGGATTAATAGCAATCAGCCCCAGCATTTT,CASSLSIRINSNQPQHF
-,-,15,TRBV6-5,TRBJ1-1,TGTGCCAGCAGTCCCCAAAACTCCGGGGGCACTGAAGCTTTCTTT,CASSPQNSGGTEAFF
-,once,17,TRBV6-1,TRBJ1-5,TGTGCCAGCAGTGAATTAGCGGATTCGGATTGGAATCAGCCCCAGCATTTT,CASSELADSDWNQPQHF
-,-,13,TRBV9,TRBJ1-2,TGTGCCAGCAGCGGACAGGACTCCTATGGCTACACCTTC,CASSGQDSYGYTF
TRBD1,once,15,TRBV11-2,TRBJ2-7,TGTGCCAGCAGCTTAGATCCGGGACAGATATACGAGCAGTACTTC,CASSLDPGQIYEQYF
TRBD2,-,16,TRBV5-1,TRBJ2-1,TGCGCCAGCACTACACTAGCGGGGGGGTTCTACAATGAGCAGTTCTTC,CASTTLAGGFYNEQFF
TRBD2,-,17,TRBV27,TRBJ2-3,TGTGCCAGCAGTTTACTCCTAGCGGGGGGTTTCGCAGATACGCAGTATTTT,CASSLLLAGGFADTQYF
-,few,13,TRBV6-5,TRBJ2-7,TGTGCCAGCAGTTACTCGCCGAGTGGCGAGCAGTACTTC,CASSYSPSGEQYF
-,-,15,TRBV5-1,TRBJ2-3,TGCGCCAGCAGCTTGGAGGCGAGGAGTGGAGATACGCAGTATTTT,CASSLEARSGDTQYF
-,-,16,TRBV5-1,TRBJ2-2,TGCGCCAGCAGCTCCTCTCCGGTCCCGAACACCGGGGAGCTGTTTTTT,CASSSSPVPNTGELFF
-,-,14,TRBV5-1,TRBJ1-4,TGCGCCAGCAGCTTGACAGCTTCCAATGAAAAACTGTTTTTT,CASSLTASNEKLFF
TRBD1,-,14,TRBV30,TRBJ1-5,TGTGCCTGGAGTCCGGGACAGTGGGGCCAGCCCCAGCATTTT,CAWSPGQWGQPQHF
TRBD1,-,14,TRBV7-9,TRBJ2-7,TGTGCCAGCAGCCTTCAGGGGGCTACGAACGAGCAGTACTTC,CASSLQGATNEQYF
-,-,16,TRBV7-9,TRBJ1-2,TGTGCCAGCAGCTCACCCTTCAGGGCAGGGCACTATGGCTACACCTTC,CASSSPFRAGHYGYTF
-,-,13,TRBV6-5,TRBJ1-1,TGTGCCAGTGCCTGGGGGGAGGACACTGAAGCTTTCTTT,CASAWGEDTEAFF
-,-,15,TRBV19,TRBJ1-4,TGTGCCAGTAGTCCCGCCATAGCAATCGGAGAAAAACTGTTTTTT,CASSPAIAIGEKLFF
TRBD1,-,12,TRBV6-6,TRBJ1-3,TGTGCCAGTAGACAGGGTGGAAACACCATATATTTT,CASRQGGNTIYF
-,once,16,TRBV6-6,TRBJ1-2,TGTGCCAGCAGTTACTCGAGTAGGCAGGGAGGGAATGGCTACACCTTC,CASSYSSRQGGNGYTF
-,-,11,TRBV20-1,TRBJ2-7,TGCAGTGGAGGAGGGACCTACGAGCAGTACTTC,CSGGGTYEQYF
-,-,16,TRBV5-1,TRBJ2-3,TGCGCCAGCAGATTACTGACAGCAGAATACACAGATACGCAGTATTTT,CASRLLTAEYTDTQYF
-,-,13,TRBV5-5,TRBJ1-2,TGTGCCAGCAGCTTGGGAGAGAACTATGGCTACACCTTC,CASSLGENYGYTF
TRBD1,once,14,TRBV7-2,TRBJ1-2,TGTGCCAGCAGCTTAAGGGGGACAGGAAATGGCTACACCTTC,CASSLRGTGNGYTF
-,-,16,TRBV9,TRBJ2-5,TGTGCCAGCAGCGCCAATCCGACTAGATCCGCGGAGACCCAGTACTTC,CASSANPTRSAETQYF
-,-,13,TRBV7-9,TRBJ1-2,TGTGCCAGCAGCCTAATACAGGGCTGGGGCTACACCTTC,CASSLIQGWGYTF
TRBD2,-,15,TRBV6-1,TRBJ2-1,TGTGCCAGCAGTGAAGCTGGCGGGGGGATAAGTGAGCAGTTCTTC,CASSEAGGGISEQFF